This TCR beta chain was observed in a study of blood T cell repertoires in COVID-19. At the level of the study: Acute and convalescent COVID-19 samples came from the United States, Italy and Spain.

Germline loops: CDR1 LNHDA, CDR2 SQIVND (reference sequence). CDR3 size: 16 residues. V shed 10 bases and J 2 bases; nucleotides not matched to a gene: 13. Measured with immunoSEQ multiplex PCR; TCRdb has only the in-frame clones, and not every one. The sample lists some 240,000 clones; 80% to 90% were seen once. This sequence was found in a man under 40 with acute COVID-19. Material: PBMCs or T cells enriched from blood (not recorded which). This chain connects TRBV19 to TRBJ1-3, with 8 bases fitting TRBD1. The CDR3 protein is CAITDDRGLAGNTIYF. In DNA form, the CDR3 reads TGTGCCATTACCGACGACAGGGGTTTAGCTGGAAACACCATATATTTT.